A single T cell receptor beta chain is shown here with its context. Its target is unknown. The CDR3 consists of 18 residues. Germline assignment: CDR1 PRHDT and CDR2 FYEKMQ (reference sequence). V lost 0 bases to trimming and J lost 3 bases, with 18 bases between them. These data belong to a study of a mutant IDH1 vaccine in newly diagnosed glioma. The overall study: The earlier regimen, radiotherapy, temozolomide, or both, was most often both. Visit timing is recorded as week 35 for V12 and week 47 for V13.

Documented time point: week 35, safety follow-up. It was 300 ug of mutant IDH1 20-mer peptide that made up each vaccine dose, given with topical imiquimod. The study gave patients eight vaccinations in weeks 1, 3, 5, 7, 11, 15, 19, 23. The data were produced by immunoSEQ multiplex PCR, yet TCRdb's version contains in-frame clones alone and is incomplete. The repertoire holds roughly 26,000 clones, with around 78% as singletons. The sample in question was PBMCs, obtained from a glioma patient whose treatment included an IDH1 peptide vaccine. The clonotype was recovered from a young man with glioma. This chain links TRBV13 with TRBJ1-3; D remains ambiguous. CDR3: CASSLGQGSPTLGNTIYF. CDR3 nucleotides: TGTGCCAGCAGCTTAGGCCAAGGGAGCCCAACACTTGGAAACACCATATATTTT.